This is a list of T cell receptor beta chains from one sample in a study of beta chain features in type 1 diabetes. Profiled with immunoSEQ multiplex PCR; TCRdb holds only in-frame clones, not every one. The data hold 130,000 to 150,000 clones, with roughly a tenth observed a single time. Sequences were obtained from central memory CD4+ T cells from blood. All receptors derive from a man younger than 30 in good health. Both conserved end residues are part of each CDR3. Fields, in order: D gene, clone size, J gene, V gene, CDR3 protein, CDR3 DNA. A D gene is named only where the DNA matches it firmly. A row's size may be missing; if present it is once, few, many or a size class.

- - TRBJ1-5 TRBV19 CASKGDAAPQPQHF TGTGCCAGTAAAGGAGACGCGGCCCCCCAGCCCCAGCATTTT
TRBD1 few TRBJ2-7 TRBV28 CASSLPRGRYEQYF TGTGCCAGCAGTTTACCCAGGGGGCGATACGAGCAGTACTTC
TRBD1 few TRBJ1-4 TRBV7-9 CASSSGQGTEKLFF TGTGCCAGCAGCTCGGGACAGGGTACTGAAAAACTGTTTTTT
TRBD1 few TRBJ2-7 TRBV5-4 CASSLGGQGSYEQYF TGTGCCAGCAGCTTGGGGGGACAGGGTTCCTACGAGCAGTACTTC
TRBD1 - TRBJ2-6 TRBV11-2 CASSTSGGAGANVLTF TGTGCCAGCAGCACATCAGGGGGCGCTGGGGCCAACGTCCTGACTTTC
TRBD1 - TRBJ2-3 TRBV6-1 CASSAGTGYGTDTQYF TGTGCCAGCAGTGCAGGGACAGGGTATGGCACAGATACGCAGTATTTT
- - TRBJ1-6 TRBV10-3 CATRAGFSGSPLHF TGTGCCACCAGAGCAGGGTTCTCTGGTTCACCCCTCCACTTT
- few TRBJ1-2 TRBV2 CASSTLRTELYTF TGTGCCAGCAGTACCCTACGGACAGAGCTATACACCTTC
TRBD1 - TRBJ1-2 TRBV7-9 CASSTDRGGYTF TGTGCCAGCAGCACCGACAGGGGTGGCTACACCTTC
TRBD1 few TRBJ2-3 TRBV27 CASSRQGTDTQYF TGTGCCAGCAGTCGACAGGGTACAGATACGCAGTATTTT
TRBD2 - TRBJ2-1 TRBV19 CASSIVSGGTNEQFF TGTGCCAGTAGTATAGTTAGCGGGGGGACCAATGAGCAGTTCTTC
TRBD2 few TRBJ2-7 TRBV6-1 CATKIPGLGQHEQYF TGTGCCACCAAGATTCCGGGACTAGGGCAGCACGAGCAGTACTTC
- - TRBJ2-5 TRBV7-9 CASSFFGVRETQYF TGTGCCAGCAGCTTTTTCGGGGTCCGGGAGACCCAGTACTTC
- few TRBJ2-1 TRBV16 CASSQSRQGPDEQFF TGTGCCAGCAGCCAATCTCGCCAGGGGCCCGATGAGCAGTTCTTC
- few TRBJ2-7 TRBV7-9 CASSLEWRYEQYF TGTGCCAGCAGCCTAGAGTGGAGATACGAGCAGTACTTC
TRBD2 - TRBJ2-3 TRBV5-4 CASNPGTSRLLTDTQYF TGTGCCAGCAACCCAGGGACTAGCAGGTTACTCACAGATACGCAGTATTTT
TRBD1 few TRBJ2-5 TRBV30 CAWTKGQGAVETQYF TGTGCCTGGACTAAGGGACAGGGGGCTGTAGAGACCCAGTACTTC
TRBD2 - TRBJ2-3 TRBV19 CASSDRSSGGDTQYF TGTGCCAGTAGCGATCGGTCTAGCGGGGGAGATACGCAGTATTTT
TRBD2 - TRBJ2-5 TRBV11-1 CASSFGTSLQETQYF TGTGCCAGCAGCTTTGGGACTAGCCTCCAAGAGACCCAGTACTTC
TRBD1 few TRBJ1-2 TRBV4-3 CASSQVLGQGGLYGYTF TGCGCCAGCAGCCAAGTACTAGGACAGGGTGGCCTTTATGGCTACACCTTC
TRBD1 few TRBJ1-2 TRBV28 CASRHSGTGYGYTF TGTGCCAGCAGGCATAGTGGGACAGGGTATGGCTACACCTTC
TRBD2 - TRBJ2-5 TRBV7-3 CASSLDGLAETQYF TGTGCCAGCAGCTTAGATGGACTAGCCGAGACCCAGTACTTC
- - TRBJ1-4 TRBV10-1 CASSADIYEKLFF TGCGCCAGCAGTGCGGACATTTATGAAAAACTGTTTTTT
TRBD1 - TRBJ1-2 TRBV4-2 CASSQSVRQGAEGYTF TGTGCCAGCAGCCAATCGGTGAGACAGGGGGCGGAAGGCTACACCTTC
TRBD1 - TRBJ2-5 TRBV6-5 CATRTGQEETQYF TGTGCCACCCGGACAGGGCAGGAAGAGACCCAGTACTTC
TRBD2 - TRBJ2-3 TRBV7-2 CASSSGLAVTDTQYF TGTGCCAGCAGCTCCGGACTAGCAGTCACAGATACGCAGTATTTT
TRBD1 few TRBJ1-4 TRBV6-5 CASRGRDRDEKLFF TGTGCCAGCAGGGGCCGGGACAGGGATGAAAAACTGTTTTTT
TRBD2 - TRBJ2-3 TRBV5-1 CASTREGTDTQYF TGCGCCAGCACCAGGGAGGGGACAGATACGCAGTATTTT
TRBD2 few TRBJ2-1 TRBV10-3 CAISESWGGSYNEQFF TGTGCCATCAGTGAGTCGTGGGGGGGCTCCTACAATGAGCAGTTCTTC
- - TRBJ1-4 TRBV30 CAWRGGNEKLFF TGTGCCTGGAGGGGGGGTAATGAAAAACTGTTTTTT
- few TRBJ2-2 TRBV2 CASSSGPTNTGELFF TGTGCCAGCAGTAGCGGGCCCACGAACACCGGGGAGCTGTTTTTT
- - TRBJ2-3 TRBV6-1 CASSPRGTSTDTQYF TGTGCCAGCAGCCCCCGGGGGACTAGCACAGATACGCAGTATTTT
TRBD2 - TRBJ2-1 TRBV7-2 CASSLNPGAGGQGEQFF TGTGCCAGCAGCCTAAACCCGGGGGCGGGGGGGCAGGGTGAGCAGTTCTTC
TRBD1 - TRBJ1-5 TRBV11-2 CASSLDRGQPQHF TGTGCCAGCAGCTTAGATAGGGGGCAACCCCAGCATTTT
- few TRBJ2-3 TRBV10-3 CAIRPGGGADTQYF TGTGCCATCAGGCCCGGAGGGGGGGCAGATACGCAGTATTTT
TRBD1 - TRBJ2-1 TRBV4-2 CASSELGTGNYNEQFF TGTGCCAGCAGCGAGTTAGGGACAGGTAACTACAATGAGCAGTTCTTC
- few TRBJ2-4 TRBV5-1 CASSLGLDGIQYF TGCGCCAGCAGCTTGGGGCTAGATGGAATTCAGTACTTC
- - TRBJ1-2 TRBV19 CASSIKGEATGYTF TGTGCCAGTAGTATCAAGGGAGAAGCTACTGGCTACACCTTC
- few TRBJ1-6 TRBV2 CASSEQYSYNSPLHF TGTGCCAGCAGTGAGCAGTACTCCTATAATTCACCCCTCCACTTT
- few TRBJ1-6 TRBV2 CAIQALDSYSPLHF TGTGCCATTCAAGCTTTAGACAGTTATTCACCCCTCCACTTT
- many TRBJ2-7 TRBV18 CASSPSQTYEQYF TGTGCCAGCTCACCGTCCCAGACCTACGAGCAGTACTTC
- - TRBJ1-2 TRBV6-5 CASSSPTNYGYTF TGTGCCAGCAGTTCCCCAACTAACTATGGCTACACCTTC
TRBD1 - TRBJ1-4 TRBV5-1 CASSLETGVREKLFF TGCGCCAGCAGCTTGGAAACAGGGGTGCGAGAAAAACTGTTTTTT
TRBD2 - TRBJ2-2 TRBV7-9 CASSSSGRRELFF TGTGCCAGCAGCTCTAGCGGCAGGCGGGAGCTGTTTTTT
TRBD2 - TRBJ2-1 TRBV7-2 CASSLVSGGSSYNEQFF TGTGCCAGCAGCCTTGTTAGCGGGGGGAGCTCCTACAATGAGCAGTTCTTC
TRBD1 few TRBJ2-2 TRBV7-6 CASSSGQGRITGELFF TGTGCCAGCAGCTCCGGACAGGGGAGGATCACCGGGGAGCTGTTTTTT
- few TRBJ1-1 TRBV27 CASSLTGGTEAFF TGTGCCAGCAGTTTGACGGGAGGCACTGAAGCTTTCTTT